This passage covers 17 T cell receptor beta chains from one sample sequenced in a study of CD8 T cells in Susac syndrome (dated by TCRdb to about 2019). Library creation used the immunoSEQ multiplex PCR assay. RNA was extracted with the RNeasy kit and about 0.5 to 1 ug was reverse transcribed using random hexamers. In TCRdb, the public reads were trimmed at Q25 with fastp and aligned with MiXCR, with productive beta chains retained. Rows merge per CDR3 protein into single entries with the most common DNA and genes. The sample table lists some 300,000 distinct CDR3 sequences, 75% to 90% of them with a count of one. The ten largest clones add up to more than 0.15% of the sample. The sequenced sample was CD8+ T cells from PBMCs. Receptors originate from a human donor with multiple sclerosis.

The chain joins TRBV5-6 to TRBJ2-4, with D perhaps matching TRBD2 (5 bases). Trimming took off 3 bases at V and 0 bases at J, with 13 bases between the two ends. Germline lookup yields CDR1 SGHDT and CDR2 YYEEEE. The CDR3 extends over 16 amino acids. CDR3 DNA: TGTGCCAGCAGCTACCTAGCTGGGAGAGCCAAAAACATTCAGTACTTC. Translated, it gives CASSYLAGRAKNIQYF.

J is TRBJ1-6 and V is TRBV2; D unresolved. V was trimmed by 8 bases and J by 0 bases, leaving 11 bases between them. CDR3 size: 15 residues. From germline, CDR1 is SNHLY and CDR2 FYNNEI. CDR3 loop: CASREMSSYNSPLHF. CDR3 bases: TGTGCCAGCCGGGAGATGAGCTCCTATAATTCACCCCTCCACTTT.

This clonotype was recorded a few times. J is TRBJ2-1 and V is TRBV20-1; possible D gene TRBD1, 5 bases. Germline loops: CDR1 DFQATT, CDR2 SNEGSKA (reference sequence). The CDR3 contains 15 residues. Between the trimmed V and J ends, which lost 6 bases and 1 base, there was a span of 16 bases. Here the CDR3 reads CSAVDSVFSYNEQFF. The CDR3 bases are TGCAGTGCGGTTGACAGTGTCTTTTCCTACAATGAGCAGTTCTTC.

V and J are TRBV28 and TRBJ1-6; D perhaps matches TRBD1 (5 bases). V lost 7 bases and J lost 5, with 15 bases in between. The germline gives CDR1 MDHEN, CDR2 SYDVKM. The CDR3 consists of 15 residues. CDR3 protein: CASKFQGGNNSPLHF. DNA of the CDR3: TGTGCCAGCAAGTTCCAGGGAGGAAATAATTCACCCCTCCACTTT. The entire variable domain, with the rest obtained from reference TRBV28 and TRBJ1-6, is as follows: DVKVTQSSRYLVKRTGEKVFLECVQDMDHENMFWYRQDPGLGLRLIYFSYDVKMKEKGDIPEGYSVSREKKERFSLILESASTNQTSMYLCASKFQGGNNSPLHFGNGTRLTVT.

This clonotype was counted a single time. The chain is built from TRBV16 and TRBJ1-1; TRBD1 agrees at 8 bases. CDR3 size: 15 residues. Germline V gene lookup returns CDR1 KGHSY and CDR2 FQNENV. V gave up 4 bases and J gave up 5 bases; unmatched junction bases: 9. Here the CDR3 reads CASSRLGQGATEAFF. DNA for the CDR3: TGTGCCAGCAGCCGATTAGGCCAGGGGGCGACTGAAGCTTTCTTT.

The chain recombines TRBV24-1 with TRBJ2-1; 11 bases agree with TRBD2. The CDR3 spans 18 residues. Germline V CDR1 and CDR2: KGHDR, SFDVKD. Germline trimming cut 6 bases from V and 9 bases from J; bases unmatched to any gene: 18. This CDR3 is CATSPGLAEIMATIEQFF. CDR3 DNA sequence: TGTGCCACCAGTCCGGGACTAGCGGAGATAATGGCGACTATTGAGCAGTTCTTC.

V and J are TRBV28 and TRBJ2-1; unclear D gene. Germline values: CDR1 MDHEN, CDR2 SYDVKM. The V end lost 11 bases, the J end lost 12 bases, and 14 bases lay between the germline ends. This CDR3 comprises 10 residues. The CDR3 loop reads CAATSNPQFF. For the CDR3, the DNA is TGTGCCGCCACCAGCAACCCGCAGTTCTTC.

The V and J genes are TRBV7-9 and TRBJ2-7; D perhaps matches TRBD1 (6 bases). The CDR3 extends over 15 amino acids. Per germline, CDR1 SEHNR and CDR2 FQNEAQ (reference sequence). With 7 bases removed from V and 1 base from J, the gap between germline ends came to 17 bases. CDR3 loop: CASTQVQGISYEQYF. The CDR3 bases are TGTGCCAGCACTCAGGTACAGGGCATATCCTACGAGCAGTACTTC. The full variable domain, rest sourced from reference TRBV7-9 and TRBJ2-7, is DTGVSQNPRHKITKRGQNVTFRCDPISEHNRLYWYRQTLGQGPEFLTYFQNEAQLEKSRLLSDRFSAERPKGSFSTLEIQRTEQGDSAMYLCASTQVQGISYEQYFGPGTRLTVT.

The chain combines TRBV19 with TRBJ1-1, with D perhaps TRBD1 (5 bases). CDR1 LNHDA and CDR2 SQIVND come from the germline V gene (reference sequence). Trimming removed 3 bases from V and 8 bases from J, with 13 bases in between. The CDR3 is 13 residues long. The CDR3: CASSMGPGVEAFF. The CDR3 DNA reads TGTGCCAGTAGTATGGGACCAGGAGTAGAAGCTTTCTTT. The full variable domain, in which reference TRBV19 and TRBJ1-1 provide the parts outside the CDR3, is DGGITQSPKYLFRKEGQNVTLSCEQNLNHDAMYWYRQDPGQGLRLIYYSQIVNDFQKGDIAEGYSVSREKKESFPLTVTSAQKNPTAFYLCASSMGPGVEAFFGQGTRLTVV.

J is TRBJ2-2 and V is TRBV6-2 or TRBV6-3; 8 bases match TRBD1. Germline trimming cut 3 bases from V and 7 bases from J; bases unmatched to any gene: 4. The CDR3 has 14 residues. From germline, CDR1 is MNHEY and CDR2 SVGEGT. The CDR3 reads CASSYSGGGGELFF. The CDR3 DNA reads TGTGCCAGCAGTTATTCAGGGGGCGGCGGGGAGCTGTTTTTT.

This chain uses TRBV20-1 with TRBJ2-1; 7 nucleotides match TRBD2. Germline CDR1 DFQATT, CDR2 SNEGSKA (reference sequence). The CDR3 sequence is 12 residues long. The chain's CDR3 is CRPSGVYNEQFF. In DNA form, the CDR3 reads TGCAGGCCCAGCGGGGTATACAATGAGCAGTTCTTC.

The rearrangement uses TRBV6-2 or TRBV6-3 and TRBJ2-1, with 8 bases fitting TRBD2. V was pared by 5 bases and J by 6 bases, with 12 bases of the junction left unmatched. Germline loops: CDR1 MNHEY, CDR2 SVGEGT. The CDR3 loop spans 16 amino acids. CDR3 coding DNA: TGTGCCAGCAGTCTAACCCCGGGACTAGGCCTCAATGAGCAGTTCTTC. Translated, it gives CASSLTPGLGLNEQFF.

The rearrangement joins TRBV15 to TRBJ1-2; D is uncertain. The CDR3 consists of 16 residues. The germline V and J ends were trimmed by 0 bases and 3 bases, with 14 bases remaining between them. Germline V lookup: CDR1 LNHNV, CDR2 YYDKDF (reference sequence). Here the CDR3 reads CATSRESQPSHYGYTF. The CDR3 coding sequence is TGTGCCACCAGCAGAGAATCGCAGCCGAGTCACTATGGCTACACCTTC.

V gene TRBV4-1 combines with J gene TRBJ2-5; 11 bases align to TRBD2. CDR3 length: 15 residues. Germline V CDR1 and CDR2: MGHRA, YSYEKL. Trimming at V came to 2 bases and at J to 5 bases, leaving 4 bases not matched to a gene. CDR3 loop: CASSQIRTSGETQYF. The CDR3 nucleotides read TGCGCCAGCAGCCAAATTAGGACTAGCGGGGAGACCCAGTACTTC.

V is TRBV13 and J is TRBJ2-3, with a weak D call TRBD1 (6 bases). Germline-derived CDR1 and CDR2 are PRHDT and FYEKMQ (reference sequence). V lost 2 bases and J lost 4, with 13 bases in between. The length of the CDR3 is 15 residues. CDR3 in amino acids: CASSLQGRGPDTQYF. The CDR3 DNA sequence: TGTGCCAGCAGCTTACAGGGCAGGGGCCCAGATACGCAGTATTTT.

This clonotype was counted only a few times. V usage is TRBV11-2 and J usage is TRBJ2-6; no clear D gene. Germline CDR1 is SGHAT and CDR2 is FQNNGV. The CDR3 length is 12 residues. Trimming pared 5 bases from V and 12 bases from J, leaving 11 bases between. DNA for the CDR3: TGTGCCAGCAGCCTAATGCCCGTCGTCCTGACTTTC. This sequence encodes CASSLMPVVLTF.

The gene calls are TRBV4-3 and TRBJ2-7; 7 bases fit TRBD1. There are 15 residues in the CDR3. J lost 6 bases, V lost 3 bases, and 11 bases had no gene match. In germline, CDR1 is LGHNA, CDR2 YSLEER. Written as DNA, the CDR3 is TGCGCCAGCAGCCAGAACCGGGACAGATACGCCGAGCAGTACTTC. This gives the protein CASSQNRDRYAEQYF.